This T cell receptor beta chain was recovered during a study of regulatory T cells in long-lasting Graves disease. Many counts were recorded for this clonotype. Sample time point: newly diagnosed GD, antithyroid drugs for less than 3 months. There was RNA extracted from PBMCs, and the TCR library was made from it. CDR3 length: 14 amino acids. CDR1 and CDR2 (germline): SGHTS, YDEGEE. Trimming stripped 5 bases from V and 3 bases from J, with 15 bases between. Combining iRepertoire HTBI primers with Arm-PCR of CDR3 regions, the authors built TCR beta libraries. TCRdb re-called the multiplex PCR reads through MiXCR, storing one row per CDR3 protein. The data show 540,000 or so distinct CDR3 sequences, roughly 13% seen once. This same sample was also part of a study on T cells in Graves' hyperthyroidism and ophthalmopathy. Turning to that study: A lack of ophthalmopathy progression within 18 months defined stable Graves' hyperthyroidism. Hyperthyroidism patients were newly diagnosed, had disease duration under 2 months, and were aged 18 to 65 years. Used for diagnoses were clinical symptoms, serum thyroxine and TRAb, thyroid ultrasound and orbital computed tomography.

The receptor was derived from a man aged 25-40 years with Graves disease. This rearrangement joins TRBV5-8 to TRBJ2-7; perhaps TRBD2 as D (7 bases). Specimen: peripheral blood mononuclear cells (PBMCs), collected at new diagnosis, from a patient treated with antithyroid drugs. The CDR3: CASRGGADFYEQYF. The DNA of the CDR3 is TGTGCCAGCAGGGGGGGGGCAGATTTCTACGAGCAGTACTTC. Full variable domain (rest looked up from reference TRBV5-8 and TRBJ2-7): EAGVTQSPTHLIKTRGQQATLRCSPISGHTSVYWYQQALGLGLQFLLWYDEGEERNRGNFPPRFSGRQFPNYSSELNVNALELEDSALYLCASRGGADFYEQYFGPGTRLTVT.